This TCR beta chain came from a study of T cell responses to AZD1222 COVID-19 vaccine. Study-level findings and limits: Among spike-specific TCRs, nearly half reportedly target unmutated variant regions. White British people made up most donors, females outnumbered males, and clonal diversity was possibly underestimated.

Produced via immunoSEQ multiplex PCR; TCRdb's table is partial and in-frame only. In the table there are 100,000 to 150,000 clones, around nine tenths of which are singletons. This CDR3 is built from 14 residues. CDR1 is SGHRS, CDR2 YFSETQ, per germline. The junction had 6 bases not matched to a gene; V was cut back by 0 bases and J by 8 bases. With respect to this clone: Antigen specificity is unknown.

Source: peripheral blood, taken on day 0 of AZD1222 vaccination. This clonotype was obtained from an adult in good health. The V call is TRBV5-1, the J call TRBJ1-2; TRBD1 agrees at 8 bases. For the CDR3, the DNA is TGCGCCAGCAGCTTGGGGCAGGGGGCTATGGGCTACACCTTC. Amino acid sequence: CASSLGQGAMGYTF.